The 30 T cell receptor beta chains presented below share a single source sample, sequenced in a study of T cell responses to AZD1222 COVID-19 vaccine. Assay used: immunoSEQ multiplex PCR; TCRdb lists only in-frame clones, some missing. In the table there are around 140,000 clones, roughly 90% of which are singletons. The specimen was peripheral blood, collected on day 0 of AZD1222 vaccination. The source is an adult in good health.

In nucleotides, the CDR3 is TGTGCCAGCAGTCCAGGGTTCCCGACAGGAAACTATGGCTACACCTTC. Translation gives CASSPGFPTGNYGYTF. This chain connects TRBV28 to TRBJ1-2; perhaps TRBD1 as D (6 bases). Germline CDR1 and CDR2: MDHEN and SYDVKM. Trimming pared 5 bases from V and 2 bases from J, leaving 18 bases between. The CDR3 loop spans 16 amino acids.

This chain's CDR3 is CAISDEREQDEQYF. CDR3 nucleotides: TGTGCCATCAGTGATGAGCGGGAGCAGGACGAGCAGTACTTC. J is TRBJ2-7 and V is TRBV10-3, with TRBD2 matching over 8 bases. The junction had 6 bases not matched to a gene; V was cut back by 3 bases and J by 5 bases. This CDR3 comprises 14 residues. The germline CDR1 and CDR2 sequences are ENHRY and SYGVKD.

This chain connects TRBV2 to TRBJ2-1; D call uncertain. V was cut by 5 bases and J by 0 bases, with 2 bases left in between. The CDR3 is 12 residues long. Germline lookup yields CDR1 SNHLY and CDR2 FYNNEI. CDR3 residues: CASSFSYNEQFF. CDR3 nucleotides: TGTGCCAGCAGTTTCTCCTACAATGAGCAGTTCTTC.

The chain combines TRBV5-6 with TRBJ1-5, with D tentatively TRBD1 (5 bases). Deletions cut 3 bases from V and 3 bases from J, with 10 bases between. The CDR3 has 14 amino acids. From germline, CDR1 is SGHDT and CDR2 YYEEEE. The CDR3 region is CASSSRAYNQPQHF. The CDR3 nucleotides read TGTGCCAGCAGCTCCAGGGCCTACAATCAGCCCCAGCATTTT.

The chain couples TRBV24-1 to TRBJ2-3; weak D call: TRBD1 (6 bases). Germline CDR1 and CDR2: KGHDR and SFDVKD. Deletions cut 2 bases from V and 7 bases from J, with 15 bases between. The CDR3 is 15 amino acids. CDR3 amino acids: CATSDSGAQFHTQYF. The CDR3 bases are TGTGCCACCAGTGATTCAGGGGCGCAGTTCCATACGCAGTATTTT.

About this clone itself: The same CDR3 is also encoded by other DNA sequences in this sample. V is TRBV18 and J is TRBJ1-3; maybe TRBD1 (5 bases). V shed 3 bases and J shed 4 bases, with 16 bases lying between them. This CDR3 has 16 amino acids. Germline CDR1 and CDR2: KGHSH and LQKENI. The CDR3 nucleotides read TGTGCCAGCTCACCCCAGGGCCAAGGGGTCGGAAACACCATATATTTT. Translation: CASSPQGQGVGNTIYF. The variable domain in full, completed from reference TRBV18 and TRBJ1-3, reads NAGVMQNPRHLVRRRGQEARLRCSPMKGHSHVYWYRQLPEEGLKFMVYLQKENIIDESGMPKERFSAEFPKEGPSILRIQQVVRGDSAAYFCASSPQGQGVGNTIYFGEGSWLTVV.

This CDR3 reads CASSEERETYEQYF. CDR3 bases: TGTGCCAGCAGTGAGGAGCGGGAAACCTACGAGCAGTACTTC. V is TRBV6-1 and J is TRBJ2-7; 7 bases are a match to TRBD2. The V segment lost 3 bases and the J segment 2 bases; nucleotides outside the gene matches: 4. CDR1 is MNHNS and CDR2 is SASEGT in the germline V gene. The CDR3 consists of 14 residues.

This chain links TRBV13 with TRBJ2-2; TRBD2 might be the D (5 bases). The CDR3 consists of 14 residues. Germline V gives CDR1 PRHDT, CDR2 FYEKMQ (reference sequence). The ends were cut back, 3 bases at V and 6 bases at J, with 11 bases in the middle. The CDR3 loop reads CASSFRTGAGELFF. Written as DNA, the CDR3 is TGTGCCAGCAGCTTCCGGACTGGGGCCGGGGAGCTGTTTTTT.

This sequence joins TRBV11-1 and TRBJ2-1, with 14 bases aligning to TRBD2. Germline loops: CDR1 SGHAT, CDR2 FQDESV (reference sequence). The J segment lost 7 bases and the V segment lost 1 base, leaving 3 bases of the junction unmatched. The CDR3 spans 16 residues. The CDR3: CASSLGLAGGGNEQFF. For the CDR3, the DNA is TGTGCCAGCAGCTTAGGACTAGCGGGAGGGGGGAATGAGCAGTTCTTC.

This rearrangement joins TRBV6-5 to TRBJ1-3; TRBD1 agrees at 8 bases. J lost 8 bases, V lost 0 bases, and 3 bases had no gene match. This CDR3 spans 14 amino acids. Germline CDR1 reads MNHEY; CDR2 reads SVGAGI. Here the CDR3 reads CASSYSDRGDTIYF. Written as DNA, the CDR3 is TGTGCCAGCAGTTACTCAGACAGGGGAGACACCATATATTTT.

The rearrangement links TRBV6-5 to TRBJ2-2, with D unresolved. In germline, CDR1 is MNHEY, CDR2 SVGAGI. The CDR3 loop spans 14 amino acids. The V gene lost 6 bases and the J gene lost 1 base, with 9 bases spanning the gap. CDR3 in amino acids: CASSWTGNTGELFF. In DNA form, the CDR3 reads TGTGCCAGCAGCTGGACCGGGAACACCGGGGAGCTGTTTTTT.

This clone was detected only once. The rearrangement joins TRBV29-1 to TRBJ2-3, with D tentatively TRBD1 (6 bases). From germline, CDR1 is SQVTM and CDR2 ANQGSEA. With 5 bases removed from V and 4 bases from J, the gap between germline ends came to 10 bases. This CDR3 contains 12 residues. CDR3 residues: CSVQKGADTQYF. The CDR3 region has the DNA TGCAGCGTTCAGAAGGGGGCAGATACGCAGTATTTT.

The V and J genes are TRBV5-1 and TRBJ1-2; no reliable D call. The germline gives CDR1 SGHRS, CDR2 YFSETQ. Trimming took off 4 bases at V and 2 bases at J, with 9 bases between the two ends. The CDR3 is made up of 13 amino acids. The CDR3 sequence: CASSGRPNYGYTF. The CDR3, as DNA: TGCGCCAGCAGCGGTAGGCCCAACTATGGCTACACCTTC.

The rearrangement uses TRBV27 and TRBJ1-2; D is unresolved. The V gene's germline CDR1 is MNHEY and CDR2 SMNVEV (reference sequence). V was clipped by 5 bases and J by 4 bases, with 17 bases between them. The CDR3 runs to 15 residues. In nucleotides, the CDR3 is TGTGCCAGCAGTCTATTCCGGGCTACCATCTATGGCTACACCTTC. Encoded protein: CASSLFRATIYGYTF.

J is TRBJ2-1 and V is TRBV19, with no clear D. Trimming cost V 3 bases and J 5 bases, with 14 bases left between them. The CDR3 is 15 amino acids. Per the germline V gene, CDR1 is LNHDA and CDR2 is SQIVND (reference sequence). Written as DNA, the CDR3 is TGTGCCAGTAGTATCCCACGGACGTTCGACAATGAGCAGTTCTTC. Translation gives CASSIPRTFDNEQFF.

The DNA for the CDR3 is TGTGCCAGCAGTCCCAGGGGGGACTACTACGAGCAGTACTTC. It encodes CASSPRGDYYEQYF. V usage is TRBV6-5 and J usage is TRBJ2-7, with D perhaps being TRBD1 or TRBD2 (7 bases each). Trimming pared 5 bases from V and 3 bases from J, leaving 14 bases between. This CDR3 is 14 amino acids long. From germline, CDR1 is MNHEY and CDR2 SVGAGI.

V is TRBV4-1 and J is TRBJ1-1; no clear D. Germline CDR1 is MGHRA and CDR2 is YSYEKL. The V gene lost 1 base and the J gene lost 5 bases, with 5 bases spanning the gap. The CDR3 has 12 amino acids. The CDR3 loop is CASSQAYTEAFF. In nucleotides, the CDR3 is TGCGCCAGCAGCCAAGCTTATACTGAAGCTTTCTTT.

The CDR3 sequence: CASSDYGFYGYTF. The CDR3 coding sequence is TGTGCCAGCAGTGACTACGGGTTTTATGGCTACACCTTC. This chain connects TRBV2 to TRBJ1-2; D gene uncertain. Trimming took off 3 bases at V and 5 bases at J, with 10 bases between the two ends. Looked up from germline, CDR1 is SNHLY and CDR2 is FYNNEI. The CDR3 length is 13 residues. Full variable domain (rest looked up from reference TRBV2 and TRBJ1-2): EPEVTQTPSHQVTQMGQEVILRCVPISNHLYFYWYRQILGQKVEFLVSFYNNEISEKSEIFDDQFSVERPDGSNFTLKIRSTKLEDSAMYFCASSDYGFYGYTFGSGTRLTVV.

To note about this clone: This CDR3 is also generated by other DNA sequences in the sample. The rearrangement links TRBV7-3 to TRBJ2-3; TRBD2 matches 7 bases. This CDR3 comprises 16 residues. Trimming took 2 bases from V and 1 from J; bases not matched to a gene: 6. Germline V gene data show CDR1 as SGHTA and CDR2 as FQGTGA. The CDR3 is CASSLSASGRTDTQYF. The CDR3, as DNA: TGTGCCAGCAGCTTATCGGCTAGCGGCCGCACAGATACGCAGTATTTT.

The count of this clone is one. V and J are TRBV9 and TRBJ2-7, with D hard to call. This CDR3 is 15 amino acids long. In germline, CDR1 is SGDLS, CDR2 YYNGEE. Trimming pared 0 bases from V and 3 bases from J, leaving 13 bases between. Here the CDR3 reads CASSVGPGEYYEQYF. CDR3 DNA: TGTGCCAGCAGCGTAGGCCCCGGCGAGTACTACGAGCAGTACTTC.

V gene TRBV7-9 combines with J gene TRBJ2-1; D remains unclear. CDR1 is SEHNR, CDR2 FQNEAQ, per germline (reference sequence). This CDR3 has 16 amino acids. V was shortened by 1 base and J by 2 bases, with 12 bases between the two germline ends. The CDR3 spells CASSLVAPSTYNEQFF. CDR3 DNA sequence: TGTGCCAGCAGCTTAGTGGCCCCGAGCACCTACAATGAGCAGTTCTTC.

The gene calls are TRBV20-1 and TRBJ2-7; D might be TRBD1 or TRBD2, each matching 5 bases. CDR1 and CDR2 from the germline V gene are DFQATT and SNEGSKA (reference sequence). V was shortened by 6 bases and J by 7 bases, with 13 bases between the two germline ends. The CDR3 covers 11 residues. CDR3 sequence: CSAWDQREQYF. Here the CDR3 DNA reads TGCAGTGCCTGGGACCAGCGGGAGCAGTACTTC.

V is TRBV24-1 and J is TRBJ2-1, with D uncertain. Germline lookup yields CDR1 KGHDR and CDR2 SFDVKD. The germline V and J ends were trimmed by 2 bases and 7 bases, with 8 bases remaining between them. The CDR3 covers 13 residues. The CDR3 nucleotides read TGTGCCACCAGTGATTCCCTCCGAAATGAGCAGTTCTTC. Translating gives CATSDSLRNEQFF.

The rearrangement links TRBV28 to TRBJ2-7; weak D call: TRBD1 (6 bases). The V end was cut by 1 base, the J end by 3 bases, with 10 bases between. Germline CDR1 reads MDHEN; CDR2 reads SYDVKM. This CDR3 is built from 14 residues. This CDR3 reads CASSLSGRGYEQYF. In DNA, the CDR3 is TGTGCCAGCAGTTTATCAGGCAGGGGCTACGAGCAGTACTTC. The full variable domain, in which reference TRBV28 and TRBJ2-7 provide the parts outside the CDR3, is DVKVTQSSRYLVKRTGEKVFLECVQDMDHENMFWYRQDPGLGLRLIYFSYDVKMKEKGDIPEGYSVSREKKERFSLILESASTNQTSMYLCASSLSGRGYEQYFGPGTRLTVT.

The chain carries TRBV28 and TRBJ2-3, with 8 bases aligning to TRBD2. The germline CDR1 and CDR2 sequences are MDHEN and SYDVKM. The CDR3 totals 15 residues. With V trimmed by 1 base and J by 3 bases, 3 bases remained unmatched. This chain's CDR3 is CASSLSGRATDTQYF. DNA for the CDR3: TGTGCCAGCAGTTTATCCGGGAGGGCAACAGATACGCAGTATTTT.

The chain's CDR3 is CASSLTAGGPRETQYF. Here the CDR3 DNA reads TGTGCCAGCAGCTTGACAGCGGGAGGGCCCCGGGAGACCCAGTACTTC. The genes are TRBV5-4 and TRBJ2-5, with 10 bases aligning to TRBD2. Germline assignment: CDR1 SGHNT and CDR2 YYREEE (reference sequence). CDR3 length: 16 residues. Germline trimming cut 1 base from V and 5 bases from J; bases unmatched to any gene: 8.

V gene TRBV6-5 combines with J gene TRBJ1-2; D unclear. V was pared by 5 bases and J by 8 bases, with 15 bases between. The CDR3 sequence is 13 residues long. The germline CDR1 and CDR2 sequences are MNHEY and SVGAGI. This CDR3 is CASSRVFRRGYTF. The CDR3 DNA reads as TGTGCCAGCAGTCGAGTTTTCCGGCGGGGCTACACCTTC.

V gene TRBV28 combines with J gene TRBJ1-6; 7 positions agree with TRBD1. CDR1 is MDHEN, CDR2 SYDVKM, per germline. The CDR3 runs 17 residues. Trimming cost V 1 base and J 6 bases; bases outside gene matches: 9. CDR3 sequence (DNA): TGTGCCAGCAGTTTATCCCCCCCAGGGGGGACTAATTCACCCCTCCACTTT. Amino acids: CASSLSPPGGTNSPLHF.

J is TRBJ1-5 and V is TRBV24-1, with 10 bases identical to TRBD1. The V gene end was trimmed by 4 bases and the J gene end by 6 bases; junction bases not matched to a gene: 11. CDR1 and CDR2 from the germline V gene are KGHDR and SFDVKD. This CDR3 comprises 17 residues. The CDR3: CATSESLGQGISQPQHF. CDR3 in DNA: TGTGCCACCAGTGAAAGCCTGGGACAGGGGATTTCTCAGCCCCAGCATTTT.

The J gene is TRBJ1-1, the V gene TRBV9, with D perhaps matching TRBD1 (5 bases). The ends were cut back, 5 bases at V and 1 base at J, with 12 bases in the middle. The length of the CDR3 is 14 residues. Germline loops: CDR1 SGDLS, CDR2 YYNGEE. In DNA form, the CDR3 reads TGTGCCAGCAGTGCGGGACGGGAGAACACTGAAGCTTTCTTT. Translating it yields CASSAGRENTEAFF.